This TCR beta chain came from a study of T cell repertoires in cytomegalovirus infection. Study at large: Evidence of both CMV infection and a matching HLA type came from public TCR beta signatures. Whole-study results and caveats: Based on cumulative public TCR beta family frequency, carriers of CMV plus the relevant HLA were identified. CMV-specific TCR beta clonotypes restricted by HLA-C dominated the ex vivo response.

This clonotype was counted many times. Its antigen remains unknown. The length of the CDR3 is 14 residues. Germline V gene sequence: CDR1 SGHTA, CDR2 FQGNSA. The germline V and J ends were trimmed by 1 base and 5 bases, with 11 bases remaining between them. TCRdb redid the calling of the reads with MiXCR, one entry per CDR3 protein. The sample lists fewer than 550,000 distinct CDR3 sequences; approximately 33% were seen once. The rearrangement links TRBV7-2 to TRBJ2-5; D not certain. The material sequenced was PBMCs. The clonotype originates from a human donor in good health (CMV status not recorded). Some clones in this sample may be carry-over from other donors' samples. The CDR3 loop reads CASSLGPYIETQYF. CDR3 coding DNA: TGTGCCAGCAGCTTAGGTCCCTATATTGAGACCCAGTACTTC. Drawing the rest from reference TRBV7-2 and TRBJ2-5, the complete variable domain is GAGVSQSPSNKVTEKGKDVELRCDPISGHTALYWYRQSLGQGLEFLIYFQGNSAPDKSGLPSDRFSAERTGGSVSTLTIQRTQQEDSAVYLCASSLGPYIETQYFGPGTRLLVL.